The 21 T cell receptor beta chains presented below share a single source sample, sequenced in a study of CD8+ T cells in alopecia areata. The treatment is: oral pan-JAK inhibitor, 5-10 mg twice daily. Sequencing templates came from extracted RNA that was reverse transcribed into cDNA. Profiled with immunoSEQ multiplex PCR; TCRdb holds only in-frame clones, not every one. The sample shows fewer than 250,000 clones, 40% to 45% of them seen only once. The material was CD4+ T cells sorted from blood, obtained at roughly week 36, from a patient treated with tofacitinib. These receptors were collected from a human donor with alopecia areata.

This chain connects TRBV5-6 to TRBJ1-2; D is perhaps TRBD1 (5 bases). CDR1 and CDR2 (germline): SGHDT, YYEEEE. This CDR3 is 16 amino acids long. Trimming shortened V by 0 bases and J by 0 bases, and 12 bases separated the two germline ends. The CDR3, as DNA: TGTGCCAGCAGCTTGGGATCCGGGGCGACTAACTATGGCTACACCTTC. This translates into CASSLGSGATNYGYTF.

This clone came up a few times. This chain connects TRBV7-4 to TRBJ2-7; 7 bases are a match to TRBD2. Germline V lookup: CDR1 SGHVT, CDR2 SQSDAQ. CDR3 length equals 15 residues. Trimming at V came to 0 bases and at J to 2 bases, leaving 4 bases not matched to a gene. The CDR3 protein is CASSLARESPYEQYF. The CDR3 region has the DNA TGTGCCAGCAGCTTAGCGCGGGAGTCCCCCTACGAGCAGTACTTC.

In its sample, this clone was seen a few times. The chain links TRBV29-1 to TRBJ2-4; TRBD1 agrees at 8 bases. J was trimmed by 10 bases and V by 4 bases; bases with no gene match: 3. Germline CDR1 is SQVTM and CDR2 is ANQGSEA. The CDR3 spans 11 residues. The CDR3, as DNA: TGCAGCGTTGCACAGGGGGAGATTCAGTACTTC. Translating gives CSVAQGEIQYF.

The rearrangement uses TRBV27 and TRBJ2-5, with TRBD2 matching over 12 bases. The end of the DNA aligns better with TRBJ2-7, so the J call may be wrong. The CDR3 length is 15 residues. Germline CDR1 and CDR2: MNHEY and SMNVEV (reference sequence). In DNA form, the CDR3 reads TGTGCCAGCAAACCCCTAGCGGGAGGGTACTACGAGCAGTACTTC. Protein product: CASKPLAGGYYEQYF.

The chain carries TRBV4-3 and TRBJ1-5; TRBD1 agrees at 8 bases. The CDR3 length is 16 residues. From germline, CDR1 is LGHNA and CDR2 YSLEER. V lost 0 bases, J lost 4 bases, and 5 bases stayed unmatched. CDR3 sequence reads: CASSQEYRGRNQPQHF. DNA for the CDR3: TGCGCCAGCAGCCAAGAGTACAGGGGGAGAAATCAGCCCCAGCATTTT.

The rearrangement links TRBV15 to TRBJ2-2; the D gene is possibly TRBD2 (5 bases). Germline V gene sequence: CDR1 LNHNV, CDR2 YYDKDF (reference sequence). V lost 6 bases to trimming and J lost 0 bases, with 17 bases between them. The CDR3 extends over 17 amino acids. This CDR3 reads CATSPQRRFPNTGELFF. The CDR3 nucleotides read TGTGCCACCAGTCCCCAGCGGAGGTTCCCGAACACCGGGGAGCTGTTTTTT.

The chain carries TRBV5-1 and TRBJ2-1; 11 bases fit TRBD2. V gave up 0 bases and J gave up 7 bases; unmatched junction bases: 3. The CDR3 covers 15 residues. Looked up from germline, CDR1 is SGHRS and CDR2 is YFSETQ. In DNA form, the CDR3 reads TGCGCCAGCAGCTTGGGACTAGCGGGAACAAATGAGCAGTTCTTC. It is translated as CASSLGLAGTNEQFF.

A few counts support this clone. This chain's CDR3 is CAWSVRQNTGELFF. The CDR3 DNA is TGTGCCTGGAGTGTACGGCAGAACACCGGGGAGCTGTTTTTT. The chain has TRBV30 and TRBJ2-2; no clear D gene. The CDR3 consists of 14 residues. Trimming took 0 bases from V and 1 from J, leaving 6 bases between them. Germline loops: CDR1 GTSNPN, CDR2 SVGIG (reference sequence). Looking up the rest from reference TRBV30 and TRBJ2-2 gives the full variable domain: SQTIHQWPATLVQPVGSPLSLECTVEGTSNPNLYWYRQAAGRGLQLLFYSVGIGQISSEVPQNLSASRPQDRQFILSSKKLLLSDSGFYLCAWSVRQNTGELFFGEGSRLTVL.

The V gene is TRBV29-1, the J gene TRBJ1-2; possible D gene TRBD1, 5 bases. Germline CDR1 and CDR2: SQVTM and ANQGSEA. Trimming pared 4 bases from V and 8 bases from J, leaving 11 bases between. This CDR3 is built from 11 residues. CDR3: CSVVGGEGYTF. The CDR3 DNA follows: TGCAGCGTTGTGGGAGGGGAAGGCTACACCTTC. Full variable domain (rest looked up from reference TRBV29-1 and TRBJ1-2): SAVISQKPSRDICQRGTSLTIQCQVDSQVTMMFWYRQQPGQSLTLIATANQGSEATYESGFVIDKFPISRPNLTFSTLTVSNMSPEDSSIYLCSVVGGEGYTFGSGTRLTVV.

Ten or more counts support this clone. The chain is built from TRBV9 and TRBJ2-2, with 10 bases lining up with TRBD2. This CDR3 is built from 16 residues. The V gene end was trimmed by 3 bases and the J gene end by 0 bases; junction bases not matched to a gene: 2. Germline V gene data show CDR1 as SGDLS and CDR2 as YYNGEE. CDR3 residues: CASSEGLAANTGELFF. CDR3 DNA sequence: TGTGCCAGCAGCGAAGGACTAGCGGCGAACACCGGGGAGCTGTTTTTT.

In this sample, this clone turned up a few times. This sequence joins TRBV9 and TRBJ2-2; D is unresolved. Trimming left V 1 base short and J 4 bases short, with 5 bases between. From germline, CDR1 is SGDLS and CDR2 YYNGEE. The CDR3 covers 13 residues. CDR3 sequence (DNA): TGTGCCAGCAGCGTAATTGGCACCGGGGAGCTGTTTTTT. Protein product: CASSVIGTGELFF.

This clone was found a few times. The chain has TRBV19 and TRBJ2-1, with D perhaps matching TRBD1 or TRBD2 (5 bases each). Looked up from germline, CDR1 is LNHDA and CDR2 is SQIVND (reference sequence). The V end was cut by 6 bases, the J end by 0 bases, with 12 bases between. This CDR3 region has 15 residues. The CDR3: CASRGTGSSYNEQFF. CDR3 nucleotide sequence: TGTGCCAGTAGGGGGACGGGGAGCTCCTACAATGAGCAGTTCTTC. Together with reference TRBV19 and TRBJ2-1, the CDR3 gives the full variable domain: DGGITQSPKYLFRKEGQNVTLSCEQNLNHDAMYWYRQDPGQGLRLIYYSQIVNDFQKGDIAEGYSVSREKKESFPLTVTSAQKNPTAFYLCASRGTGSSYNEQFFGPGTRLTVL.

Only a few counts were recorded for this clone. The chain recombines TRBV5-6 with TRBJ2-2; no reliable D call. Trimming took off 2 bases at V and 6 bases at J, with 8 bases between the two ends. Germline CDR1 SGHDT, CDR2 YYEEEE. This CDR3 is 13 amino acids long. CDR3 amino acids: CASSFAAAGELFF. CDR3 in DNA: TGTGCCAGCAGCTTTGCAGCCGCCGGGGAGCTGTTTTTT.

In this sample, this clone turned up a few times. The V and J genes are TRBV6-5 and TRBJ1-2; D uncertain. The V end lost 2 bases, the J end lost 8 bases, and 12 bases lay between the germline ends. This CDR3 spans 13 amino acids. CDR1 is MNHEY and CDR2 is SVGAGI in the germline V gene. CDR3 coding DNA: TGTGCCAGCAGTTACCTTGAGACGAGCGGCTACACCTTC. Its translation is CASSYLETSGYTF.

This clone showed up just once. V and J are TRBV29-1 and TRBJ2-1; the D gene is possibly TRBD2 (5 bases). The CDR3 is 14 residues long. In germline, CDR1 is SQVTM, CDR2 ANQGSEA. Trimming removed 3 bases at V and 5 bases at J, with 14 bases between. CDR3 in amino acids: CSVDPGYQNNEQFF. Here the CDR3 DNA reads TGCAGCGTTGACCCGGGATATCAGAACAATGAGCAGTTCTTC.

This clone was found a few times. This CDR3 reads CASSVQSSYNEQFF. The CDR3 nucleotides are TGTGCCAGCAGCGTTCAGTCGTCCTACAATGAGCAGTTCTTC. This chain connects TRBV9 to TRBJ2-1; D gene unclear. There are 14 residues in the CDR3. V was pared by 2 bases and J by 1 base, with 7 bases between. CDR1 and CDR2 from the germline V gene are SGDLS and YYNGEE.

V is TRBV27 and J is TRBJ1-4, with a tentative D call TRBD1 (5 bases). Trimming removed 6 bases at V and 10 bases at J, with 12 bases between. The CDR3 has 12 residues. In germline, CDR1 is MNHEY, CDR2 SMNVEV (reference sequence). The CDR3, as DNA: TGTGCCAGCAGCGTACGGGGGGGAAAACTGTTTTTT. Amino acids: CASSVRGGKLFF.

The chain has TRBV27 and TRBJ2-5; D may be TRBD1 (6 bases). Per the germline V gene, CDR1 is MNHEY and CDR2 is SMNVEV (reference sequence). The CDR3 consists of 13 residues. Trimming removed 6 bases at V and 3 bases at J, with 11 bases between. The CDR3 loop reads CASSRQVEETQYF. CDR3 nucleotides: TGTGCCAGCAGCCGACAGGTAGAAGAGACCCAGTACTTC.

In this sample, this clone turned up a few times. The chain has TRBV29-1 and TRBJ2-6; 7 positions match TRBD2. This CDR3 is 15 amino acids long. In germline, CDR1 is SQVTM, CDR2 ANQGSEA. After removal of 3 bases from V and 1 base from J, the junction contained 3 bases not matched to a gene. CDR3 nucleotide sequence: TGCAGCGTTGATAGCGGGTTGTCTGGGGCCAACGTCCTGACTTTC. This gives the protein CSVDSGLSGANVLTF.

The rearrangement uses TRBV29-1 and TRBJ2-5; 9 bases match TRBD1. The germline CDR1 and CDR2 sequences are SQVTM and ANQGSEA. The CDR3 sequence is 13 residues long. Trimming cost V 7 bases and J 5 bases; bases outside gene matches: 8. Written as DNA, the CDR3 is TGCAGCGCCAACAGGGGGCATTTTGAGACCCAGTACTTC. Translated, it gives CSANRGHFETQYF.

V gene TRBV29-1 combines with J gene TRBJ2-5; perhaps D is TRBD1 or TRBD2 (5 bases each). V lost 7 bases and J lost 2, with 8 bases in between. This CDR3 is built from 11 residues. Germline V CDR1 and CDR2: SQVTM, ANQGSEA. In nucleotides, the CDR3 is TGCAGCGGGGACGGACAAGAGACCCAGTACTTC. It is translated as CSGDGQETQYF.